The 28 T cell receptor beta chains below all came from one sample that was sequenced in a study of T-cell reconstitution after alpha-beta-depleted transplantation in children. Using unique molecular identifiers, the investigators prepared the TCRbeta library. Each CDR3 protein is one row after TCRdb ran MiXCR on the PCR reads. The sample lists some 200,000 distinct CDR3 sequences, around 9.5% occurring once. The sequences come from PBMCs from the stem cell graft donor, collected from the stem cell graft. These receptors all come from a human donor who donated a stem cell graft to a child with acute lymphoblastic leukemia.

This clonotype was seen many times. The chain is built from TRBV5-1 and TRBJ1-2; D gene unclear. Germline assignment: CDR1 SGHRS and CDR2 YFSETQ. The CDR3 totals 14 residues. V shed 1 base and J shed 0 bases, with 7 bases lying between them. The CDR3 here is CASSLRESNYGYTF. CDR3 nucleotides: TGCGCCAGCAGCTTGCGGGAGTCTAACTATGGCTACACCTTC.

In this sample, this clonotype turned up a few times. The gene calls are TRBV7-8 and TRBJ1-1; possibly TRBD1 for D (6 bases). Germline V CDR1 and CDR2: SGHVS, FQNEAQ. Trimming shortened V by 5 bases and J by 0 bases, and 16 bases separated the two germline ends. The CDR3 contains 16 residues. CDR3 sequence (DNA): TGTGCCAGCAGCCTGCGACGGGGGCGGATGAACACTGAAGCTTTCTTT. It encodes CASSLRRGRMNTEAFF.

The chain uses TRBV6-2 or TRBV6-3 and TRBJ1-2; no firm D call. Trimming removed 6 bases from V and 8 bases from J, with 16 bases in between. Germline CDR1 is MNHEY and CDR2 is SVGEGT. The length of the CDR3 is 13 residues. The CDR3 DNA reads TGTGCCAGCAGGCGAGACATCGTCGGGGGCTACACCTTC. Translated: CASRRDIVGGYTF.

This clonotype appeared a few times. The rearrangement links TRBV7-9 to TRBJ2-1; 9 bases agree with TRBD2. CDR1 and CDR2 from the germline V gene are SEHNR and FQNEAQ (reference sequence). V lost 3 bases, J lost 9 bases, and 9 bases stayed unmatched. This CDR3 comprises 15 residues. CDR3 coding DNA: TGTGCCAGCAGCTTGCTAGCGGGGCCCTCTGGTGAGCAGTTCTTC. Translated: CASSLLAGPSGEQFF.

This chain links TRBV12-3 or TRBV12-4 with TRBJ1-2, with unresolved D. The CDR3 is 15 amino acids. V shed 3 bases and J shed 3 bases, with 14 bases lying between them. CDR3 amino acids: CASSFQPYSDYGYTF. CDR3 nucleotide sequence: TGTGCCAGCAGTTTCCAACCGTACTCGGACTATGGCTACACCTTC.

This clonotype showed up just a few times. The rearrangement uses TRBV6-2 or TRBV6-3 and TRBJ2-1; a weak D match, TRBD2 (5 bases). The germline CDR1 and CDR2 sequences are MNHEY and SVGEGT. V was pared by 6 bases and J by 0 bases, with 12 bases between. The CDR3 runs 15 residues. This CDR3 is CASRRGLSSYNEQFF. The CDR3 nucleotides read TGTGCCAGCAGGAGAGGACTGAGCTCCTACAATGAGCAGTTCTTC.

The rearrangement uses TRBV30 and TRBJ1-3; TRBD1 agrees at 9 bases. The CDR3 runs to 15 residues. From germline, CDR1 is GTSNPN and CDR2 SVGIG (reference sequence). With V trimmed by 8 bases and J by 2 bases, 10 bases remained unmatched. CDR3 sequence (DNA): TGTGCCAGAAGGACCGGGACAGGGACTGGAAACACCATATATTTT. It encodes CARRTGTGTGNTIYF. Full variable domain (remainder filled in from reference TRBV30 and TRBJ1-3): SQTIHQWPATLVQPVGSPLSLECTVEGTSNPNLYWYRQAAGRGLQLLFYSVGIGQISSEVPQNLSASRPQDRQFILSSKKLLLSDSGFYLCARRTGTGTGNTIYFGEGSWLTVV.

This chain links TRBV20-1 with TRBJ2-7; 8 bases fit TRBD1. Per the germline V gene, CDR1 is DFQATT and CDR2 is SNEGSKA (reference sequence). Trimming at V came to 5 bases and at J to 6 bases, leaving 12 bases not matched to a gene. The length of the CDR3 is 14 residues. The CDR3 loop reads CSARTGWGAGEQYF. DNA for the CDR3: TGCAGTGCTCGGACAGGGTGGGGCGCCGGCGAGCAGTACTTC.

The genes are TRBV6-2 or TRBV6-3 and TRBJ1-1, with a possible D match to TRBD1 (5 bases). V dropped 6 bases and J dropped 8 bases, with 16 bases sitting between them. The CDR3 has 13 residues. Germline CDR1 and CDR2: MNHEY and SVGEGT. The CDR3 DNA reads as TGTGCCAGCAGCGACCCGGGACCCAAGGAAGCTTTCTTT. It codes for CASSDPGPKEAFF.

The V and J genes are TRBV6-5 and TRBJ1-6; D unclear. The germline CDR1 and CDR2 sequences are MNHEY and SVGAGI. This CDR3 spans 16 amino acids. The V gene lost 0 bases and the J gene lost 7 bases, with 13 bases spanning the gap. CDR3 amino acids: CASSYSDTVTNSPLHF. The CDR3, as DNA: TGTGCCAGCAGTTACTCAGACACAGTCACCAATTCACCCCTCCACTTT.

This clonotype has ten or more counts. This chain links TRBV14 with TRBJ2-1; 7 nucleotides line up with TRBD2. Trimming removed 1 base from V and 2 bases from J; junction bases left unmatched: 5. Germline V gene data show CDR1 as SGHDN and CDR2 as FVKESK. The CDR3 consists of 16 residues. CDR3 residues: CASSQGLAVAYNEQFF. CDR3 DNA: TGTGCCAGCAGCCAAGGGCTAGCGGTGGCCTACAATGAGCAGTTCTTC.

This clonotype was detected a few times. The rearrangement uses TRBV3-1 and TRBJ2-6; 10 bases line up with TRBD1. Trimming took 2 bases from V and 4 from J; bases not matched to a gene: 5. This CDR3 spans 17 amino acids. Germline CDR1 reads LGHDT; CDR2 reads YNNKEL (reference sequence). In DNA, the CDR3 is TGTGCCAGCAGCCAAAGACAGGGGGCTTCCGGGGCCAACGTCCTGACTTTC. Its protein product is CASSQRQGASGANVLTF. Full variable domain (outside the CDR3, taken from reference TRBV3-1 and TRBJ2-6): DTAVSQTPKYLVTQMGNDKSIKCEQNLGHDTMYWYKQDSKKFLKIMFSYNNKELIINETVPNRFSPKSPDKAHLNLHINSLELGDSAVYFCASSQRQGASGANVLTFGAGSRLTVL.

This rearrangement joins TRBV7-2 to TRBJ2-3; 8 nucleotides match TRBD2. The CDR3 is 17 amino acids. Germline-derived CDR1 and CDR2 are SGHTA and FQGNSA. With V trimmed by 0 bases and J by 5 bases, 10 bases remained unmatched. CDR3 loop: CASSLAGGSGVIDTQYF. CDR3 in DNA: TGTGCCAGCAGCTTAGCAGGGGGTAGCGGGGTCATAGATACGCAGTATTTT.

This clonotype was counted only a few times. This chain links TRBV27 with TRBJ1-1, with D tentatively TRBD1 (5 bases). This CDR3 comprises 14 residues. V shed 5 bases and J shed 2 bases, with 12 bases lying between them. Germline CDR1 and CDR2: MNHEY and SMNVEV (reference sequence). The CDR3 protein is CASSLRDGNTEAFF. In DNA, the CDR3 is TGTGCCAGCAGTCTCCGGGACGGCAACACTGAAGCTTTCTTT.

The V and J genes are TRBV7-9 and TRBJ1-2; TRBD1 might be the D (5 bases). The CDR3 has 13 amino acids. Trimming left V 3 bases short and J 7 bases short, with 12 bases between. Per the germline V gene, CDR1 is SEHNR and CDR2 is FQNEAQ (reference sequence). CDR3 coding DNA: TGTGCCAGCAGCTTTTTGGACAATGGTGGCTACACCTTC. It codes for CASSFLDNGGYTF.

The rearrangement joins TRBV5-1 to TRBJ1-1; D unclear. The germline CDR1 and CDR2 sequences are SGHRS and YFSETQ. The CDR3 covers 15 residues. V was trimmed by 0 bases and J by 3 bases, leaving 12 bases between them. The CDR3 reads CASSLGGRGDTEAFF. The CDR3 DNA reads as TGCGCCAGCAGCTTGGGAGGCCGCGGGGACACTGAAGCTTTCTTT. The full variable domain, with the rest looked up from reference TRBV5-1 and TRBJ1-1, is KAGVTQTPRYLIKTRGQQVTLSCSPISGHRSVSWYQQTPGQGLQFLFEYFSETQRNKGNFPGRFSGRQFSNSRSEMNVSTLELGDSALYLCASSLGGRGDTEAFFGQGTRLTVV.

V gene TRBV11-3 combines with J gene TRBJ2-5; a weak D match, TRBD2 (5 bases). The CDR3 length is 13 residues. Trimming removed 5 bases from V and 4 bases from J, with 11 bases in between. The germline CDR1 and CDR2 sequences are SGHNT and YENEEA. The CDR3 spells CASSPGISETQYF. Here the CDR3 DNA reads TGTGCCAGCAGCCCGGGGATTTCAGAGACCCAGTACTTC.

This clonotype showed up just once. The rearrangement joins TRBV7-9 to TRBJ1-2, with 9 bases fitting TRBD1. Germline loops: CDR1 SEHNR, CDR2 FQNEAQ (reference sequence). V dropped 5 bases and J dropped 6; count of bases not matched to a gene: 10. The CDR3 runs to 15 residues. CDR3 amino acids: CASSRKQGAFDGYTF. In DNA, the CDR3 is TGTGCCAGCAGCCGAAAACAGGGGGCGTTTGATGGCTACACCTTC.

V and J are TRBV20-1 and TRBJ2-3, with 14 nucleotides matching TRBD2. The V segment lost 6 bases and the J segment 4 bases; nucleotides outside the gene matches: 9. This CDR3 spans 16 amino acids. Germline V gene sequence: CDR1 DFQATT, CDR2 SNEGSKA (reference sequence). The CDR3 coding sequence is TGCAGTGCCACGAGACCGACTAGCGGGGGGGCAGATACGCAGTATTTT. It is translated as CSATRPTSGGADTQYF.

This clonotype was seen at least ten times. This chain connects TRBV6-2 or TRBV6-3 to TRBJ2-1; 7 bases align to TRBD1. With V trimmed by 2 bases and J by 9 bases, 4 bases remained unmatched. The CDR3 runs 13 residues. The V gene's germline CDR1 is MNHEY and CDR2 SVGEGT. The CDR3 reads CASSYDRVGEQFF. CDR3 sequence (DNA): TGTGCCAGCAGTTACGACAGGGTCGGTGAGCAGTTCTTC.

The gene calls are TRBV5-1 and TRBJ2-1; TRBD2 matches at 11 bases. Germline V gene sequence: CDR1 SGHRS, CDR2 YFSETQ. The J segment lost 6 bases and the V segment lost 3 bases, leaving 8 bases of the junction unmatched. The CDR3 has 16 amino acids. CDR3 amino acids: CASSSIAGGDPNEQFF. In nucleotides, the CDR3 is TGCGCCAGCAGCTCAATAGCGGGGGGGGACCCCAATGAGCAGTTCTTC.

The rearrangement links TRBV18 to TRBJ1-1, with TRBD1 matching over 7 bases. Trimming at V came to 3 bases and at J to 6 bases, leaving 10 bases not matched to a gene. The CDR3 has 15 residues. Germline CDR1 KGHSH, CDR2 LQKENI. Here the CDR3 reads CASSPPVQGFAEAFF. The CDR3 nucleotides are TGTGCCAGCTCACCCCCTGTACAGGGGTTCGCTGAAGCTTTCTTT. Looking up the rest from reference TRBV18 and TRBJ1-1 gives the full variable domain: NAGVMQNPRHLVRRRGQEARLRCSPMKGHSHVYWYRQLPEEGLKFMVYLQKENIIDESGMPKERFSAEFPKEGPSILRIQQVVRGDSAAYFCASSPPVQGFAEAFFGQGTRLTVV.

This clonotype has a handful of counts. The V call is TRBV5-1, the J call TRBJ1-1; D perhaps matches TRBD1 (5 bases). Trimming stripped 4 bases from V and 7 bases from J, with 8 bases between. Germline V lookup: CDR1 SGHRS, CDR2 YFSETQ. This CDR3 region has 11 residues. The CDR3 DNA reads TGCGCCAGCAGCGAAGACAGTGAAGCTTTCTTT. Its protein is CASSEDSEAFF.

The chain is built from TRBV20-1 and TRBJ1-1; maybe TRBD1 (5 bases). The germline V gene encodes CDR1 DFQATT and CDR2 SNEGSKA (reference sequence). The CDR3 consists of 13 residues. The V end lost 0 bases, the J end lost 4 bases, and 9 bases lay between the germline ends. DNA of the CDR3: TGCAGTGCTAGAGATCCAAGGGGCACTGAAGCTTTCTTT. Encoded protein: CSARDPRGTEAFF.

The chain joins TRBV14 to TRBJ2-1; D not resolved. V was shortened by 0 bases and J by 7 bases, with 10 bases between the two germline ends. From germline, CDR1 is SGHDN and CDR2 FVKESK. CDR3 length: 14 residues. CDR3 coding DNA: TGTGCCAGCAGCCAAGATTTATGGGCGAATGAGCAGTTCTTC. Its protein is CASSQDLWANEQFF.

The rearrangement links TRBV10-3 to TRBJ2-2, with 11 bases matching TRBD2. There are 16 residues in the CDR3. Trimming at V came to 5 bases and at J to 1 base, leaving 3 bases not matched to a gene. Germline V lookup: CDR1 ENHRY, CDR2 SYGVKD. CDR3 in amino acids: CAISPSGGLNTGELFF. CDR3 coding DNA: TGTGCCATCAGTCCTAGCGGGGGGCTGAACACCGGGGAGCTGTTTTTT.

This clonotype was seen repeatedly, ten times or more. CDR3 sequence reads: CASSETSSNEQFF. The CDR3 nucleotides read TGTGCCAGCAGCGAGACTAGTTCCAATGAGCAGTTCTTC. This chain links TRBV7-2 with TRBJ2-1; tentatively, D is TRBD2 (6 bases). The CDR3 extends over 13 amino acids. CDR1 and CDR2 from the germline V gene are SGHTA and FQGNSA. With 5 bases removed from V and 6 bases from J, the gap between germline ends came to 11 bases.

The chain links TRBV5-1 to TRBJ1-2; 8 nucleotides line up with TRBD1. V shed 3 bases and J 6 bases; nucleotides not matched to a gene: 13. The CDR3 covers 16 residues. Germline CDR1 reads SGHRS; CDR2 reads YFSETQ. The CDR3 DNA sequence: TGCGCCAGCAGCTCACTACCCGAGACAGGGGCACATGGCTACACCTTC. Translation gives CASSSLPETGAHGYTF.